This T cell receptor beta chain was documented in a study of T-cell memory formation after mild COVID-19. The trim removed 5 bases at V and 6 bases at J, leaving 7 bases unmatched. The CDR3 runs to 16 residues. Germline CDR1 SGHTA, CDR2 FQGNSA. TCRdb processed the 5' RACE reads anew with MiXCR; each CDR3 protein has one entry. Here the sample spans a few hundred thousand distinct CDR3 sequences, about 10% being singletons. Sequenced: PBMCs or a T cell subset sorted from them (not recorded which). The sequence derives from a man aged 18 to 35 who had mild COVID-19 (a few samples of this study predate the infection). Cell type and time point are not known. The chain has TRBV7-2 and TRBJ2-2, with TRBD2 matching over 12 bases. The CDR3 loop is CASSGSSGGASGELFF. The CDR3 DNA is TGTGCCAGCAGCGGCTCTAGCGGGGGGGCATCCGGGGAGCTGTTTTTT.